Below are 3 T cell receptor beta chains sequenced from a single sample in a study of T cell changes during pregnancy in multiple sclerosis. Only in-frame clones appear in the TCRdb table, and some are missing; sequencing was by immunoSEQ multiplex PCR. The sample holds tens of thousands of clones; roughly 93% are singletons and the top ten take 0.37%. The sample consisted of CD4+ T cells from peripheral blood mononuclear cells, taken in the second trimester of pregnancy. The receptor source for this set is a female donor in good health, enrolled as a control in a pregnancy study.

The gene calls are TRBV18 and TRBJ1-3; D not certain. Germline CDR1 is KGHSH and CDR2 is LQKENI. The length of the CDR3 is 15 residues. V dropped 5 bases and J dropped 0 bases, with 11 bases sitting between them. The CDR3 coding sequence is TGTGCCAGCTCAAAAGAGGTCAACTCTGGAAACACCATATATTTT. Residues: CASSKEVNSGNTIYF. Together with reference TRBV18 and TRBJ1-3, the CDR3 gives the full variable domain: NAGVMQNPRHLVRRRGQEARLRCSPMKGHSHVYWYRQLPEEGLKFMVYLQKENIIDESGMPKERFSAEFPKEGPSILRIQQVVRGDSAAYFCASSKEVNSGNTIYFGEGSWLTVV.

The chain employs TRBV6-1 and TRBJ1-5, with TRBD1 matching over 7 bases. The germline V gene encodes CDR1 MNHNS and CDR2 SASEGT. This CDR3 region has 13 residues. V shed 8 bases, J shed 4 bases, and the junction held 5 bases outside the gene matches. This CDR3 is CASHRGTNQPQHF. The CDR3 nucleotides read TGTGCCAGCCACAGGGGTACGAATCAGCCCCAGCATTTT.

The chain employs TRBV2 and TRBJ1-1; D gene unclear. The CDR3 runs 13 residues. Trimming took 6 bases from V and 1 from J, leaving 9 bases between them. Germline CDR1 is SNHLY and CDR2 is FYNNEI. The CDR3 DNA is TGTGCCAGCAGCAGACAAAGGAACACTGAAGCTTTCTTT. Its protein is CASSRQRNTEAFF.